The present entry profiles one TCR beta chain with its context. Authors' data handling: For nucleated cells, counts were estimated from reference gene primer amplification. Measured with immunoSEQ multiplex PCR; TCRdb has only the in-frame clones, and not every one. V, J and clone size were drawn from that table, and D and trimming were deduced from the DNA. The data contain fewer than 120,000 clones, roughly four fifths of them singletons. This specimen belongs to a study of blood T cell repertoires in COVID-19. About the research overall: COVID-19 samples, acute and convalescent, were from the United States, Italy and Spain. From T cells, B-cell-depleted T cells, or PBMCs came the material, which was cDNA or gDNA.

The V end lost 1 base, the J end lost 3 bases, and 4 bases lay between the germline ends. The CDR3 has 12 amino acids. Looked up from germline, CDR1 is MDHEN and CDR2 is SYDVKM. This chain joins TRBV28 and TRBJ2-7, with D uncertain. The specimen was peripheral blood. The source of this sequence is a woman aged 55-69 years with acute or convalescent COVID-19. The CDR3: CASSLFSYEQYF. The CDR3 region has the DNA TGTGCCAGCAGTTTATTCAGCTACGAGCAGTACTTC.